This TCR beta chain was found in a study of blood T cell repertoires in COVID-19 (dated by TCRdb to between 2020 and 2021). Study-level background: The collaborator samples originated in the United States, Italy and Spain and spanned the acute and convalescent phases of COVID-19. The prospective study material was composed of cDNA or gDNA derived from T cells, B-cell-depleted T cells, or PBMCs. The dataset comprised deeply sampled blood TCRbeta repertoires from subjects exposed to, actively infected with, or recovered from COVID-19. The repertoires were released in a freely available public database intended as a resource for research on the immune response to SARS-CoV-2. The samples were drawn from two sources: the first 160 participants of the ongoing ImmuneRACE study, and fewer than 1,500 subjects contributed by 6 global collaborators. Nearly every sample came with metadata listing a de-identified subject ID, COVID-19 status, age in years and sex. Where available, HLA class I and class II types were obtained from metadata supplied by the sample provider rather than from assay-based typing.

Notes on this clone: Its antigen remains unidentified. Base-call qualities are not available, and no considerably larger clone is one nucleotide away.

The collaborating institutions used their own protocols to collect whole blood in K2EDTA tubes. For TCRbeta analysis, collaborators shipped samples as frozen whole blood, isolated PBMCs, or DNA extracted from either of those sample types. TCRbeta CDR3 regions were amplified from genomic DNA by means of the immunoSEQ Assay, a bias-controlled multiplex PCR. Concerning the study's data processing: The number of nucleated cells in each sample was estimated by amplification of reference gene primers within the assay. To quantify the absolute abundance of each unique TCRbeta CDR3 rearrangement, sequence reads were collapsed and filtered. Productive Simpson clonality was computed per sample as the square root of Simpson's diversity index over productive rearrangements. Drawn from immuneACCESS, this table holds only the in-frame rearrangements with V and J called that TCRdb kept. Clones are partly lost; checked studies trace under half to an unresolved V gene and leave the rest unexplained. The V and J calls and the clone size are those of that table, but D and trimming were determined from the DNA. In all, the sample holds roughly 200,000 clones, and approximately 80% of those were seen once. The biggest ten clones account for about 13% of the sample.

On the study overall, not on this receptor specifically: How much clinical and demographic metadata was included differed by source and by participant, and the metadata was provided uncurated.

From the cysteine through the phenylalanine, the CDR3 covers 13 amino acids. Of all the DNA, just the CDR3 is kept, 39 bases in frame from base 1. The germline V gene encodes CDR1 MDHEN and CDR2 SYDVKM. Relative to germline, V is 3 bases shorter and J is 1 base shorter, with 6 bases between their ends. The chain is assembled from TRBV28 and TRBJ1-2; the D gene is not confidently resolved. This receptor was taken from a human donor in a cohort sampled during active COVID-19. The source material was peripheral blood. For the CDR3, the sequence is CASSLEINYGYTF. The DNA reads TGTGCCAGCAGTTTGGAGATTAACTATGGCTACACCTTC.